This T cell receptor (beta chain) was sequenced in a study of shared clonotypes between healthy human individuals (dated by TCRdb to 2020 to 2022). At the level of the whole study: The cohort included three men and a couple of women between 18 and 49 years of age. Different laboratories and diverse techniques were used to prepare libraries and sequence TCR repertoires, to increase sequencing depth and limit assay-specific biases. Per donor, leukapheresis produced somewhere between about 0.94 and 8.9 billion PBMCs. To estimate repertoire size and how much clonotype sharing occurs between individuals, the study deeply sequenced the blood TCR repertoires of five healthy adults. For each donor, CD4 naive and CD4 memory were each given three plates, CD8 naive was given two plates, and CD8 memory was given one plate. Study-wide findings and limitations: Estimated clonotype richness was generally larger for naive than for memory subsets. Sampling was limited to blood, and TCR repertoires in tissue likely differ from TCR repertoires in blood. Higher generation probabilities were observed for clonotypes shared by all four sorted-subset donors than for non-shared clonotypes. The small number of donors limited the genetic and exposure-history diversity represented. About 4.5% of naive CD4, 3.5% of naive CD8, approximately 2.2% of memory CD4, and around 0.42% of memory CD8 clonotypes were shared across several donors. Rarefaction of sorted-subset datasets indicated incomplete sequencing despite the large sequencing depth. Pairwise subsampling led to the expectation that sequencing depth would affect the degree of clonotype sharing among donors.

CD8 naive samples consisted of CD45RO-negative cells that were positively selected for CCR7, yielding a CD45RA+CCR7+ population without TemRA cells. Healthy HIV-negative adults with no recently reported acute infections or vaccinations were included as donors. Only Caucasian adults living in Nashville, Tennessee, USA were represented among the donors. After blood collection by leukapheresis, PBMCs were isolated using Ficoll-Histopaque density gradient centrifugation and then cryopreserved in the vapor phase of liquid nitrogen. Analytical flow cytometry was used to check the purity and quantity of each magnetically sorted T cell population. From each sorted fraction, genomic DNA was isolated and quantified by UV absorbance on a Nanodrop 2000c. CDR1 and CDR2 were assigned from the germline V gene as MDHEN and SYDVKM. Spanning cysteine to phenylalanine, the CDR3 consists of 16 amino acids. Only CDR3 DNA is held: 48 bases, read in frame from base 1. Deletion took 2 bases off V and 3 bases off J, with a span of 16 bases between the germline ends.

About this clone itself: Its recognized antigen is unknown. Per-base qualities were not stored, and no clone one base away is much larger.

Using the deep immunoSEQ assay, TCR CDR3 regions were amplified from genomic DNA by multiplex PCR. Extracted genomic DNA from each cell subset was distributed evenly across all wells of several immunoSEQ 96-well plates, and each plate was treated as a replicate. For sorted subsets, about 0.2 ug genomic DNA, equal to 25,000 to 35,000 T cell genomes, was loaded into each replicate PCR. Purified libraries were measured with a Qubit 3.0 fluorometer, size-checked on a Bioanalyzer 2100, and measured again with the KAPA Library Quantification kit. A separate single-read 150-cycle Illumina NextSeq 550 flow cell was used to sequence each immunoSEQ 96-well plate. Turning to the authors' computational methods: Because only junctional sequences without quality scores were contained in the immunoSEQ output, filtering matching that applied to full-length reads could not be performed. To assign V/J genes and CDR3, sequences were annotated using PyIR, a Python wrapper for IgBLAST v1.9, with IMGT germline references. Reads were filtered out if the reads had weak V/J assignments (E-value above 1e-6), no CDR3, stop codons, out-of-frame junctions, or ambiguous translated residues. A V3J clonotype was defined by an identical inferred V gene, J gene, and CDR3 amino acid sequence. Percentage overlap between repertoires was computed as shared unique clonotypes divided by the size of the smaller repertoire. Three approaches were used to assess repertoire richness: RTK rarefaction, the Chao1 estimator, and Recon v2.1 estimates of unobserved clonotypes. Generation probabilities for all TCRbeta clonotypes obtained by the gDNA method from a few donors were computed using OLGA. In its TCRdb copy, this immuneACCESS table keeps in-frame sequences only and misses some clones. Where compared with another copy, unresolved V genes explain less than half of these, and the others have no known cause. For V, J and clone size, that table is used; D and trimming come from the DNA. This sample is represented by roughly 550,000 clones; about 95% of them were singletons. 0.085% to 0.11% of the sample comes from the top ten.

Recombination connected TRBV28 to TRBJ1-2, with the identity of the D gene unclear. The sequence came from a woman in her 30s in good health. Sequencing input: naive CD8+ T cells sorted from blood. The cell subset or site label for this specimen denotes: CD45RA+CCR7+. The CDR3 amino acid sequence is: CASSLSVRTSDYGYTF. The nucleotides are TGTGCCAGCAGTTTAAGTGTTAGGACTTCAGACTATGGCTACACCTTC.